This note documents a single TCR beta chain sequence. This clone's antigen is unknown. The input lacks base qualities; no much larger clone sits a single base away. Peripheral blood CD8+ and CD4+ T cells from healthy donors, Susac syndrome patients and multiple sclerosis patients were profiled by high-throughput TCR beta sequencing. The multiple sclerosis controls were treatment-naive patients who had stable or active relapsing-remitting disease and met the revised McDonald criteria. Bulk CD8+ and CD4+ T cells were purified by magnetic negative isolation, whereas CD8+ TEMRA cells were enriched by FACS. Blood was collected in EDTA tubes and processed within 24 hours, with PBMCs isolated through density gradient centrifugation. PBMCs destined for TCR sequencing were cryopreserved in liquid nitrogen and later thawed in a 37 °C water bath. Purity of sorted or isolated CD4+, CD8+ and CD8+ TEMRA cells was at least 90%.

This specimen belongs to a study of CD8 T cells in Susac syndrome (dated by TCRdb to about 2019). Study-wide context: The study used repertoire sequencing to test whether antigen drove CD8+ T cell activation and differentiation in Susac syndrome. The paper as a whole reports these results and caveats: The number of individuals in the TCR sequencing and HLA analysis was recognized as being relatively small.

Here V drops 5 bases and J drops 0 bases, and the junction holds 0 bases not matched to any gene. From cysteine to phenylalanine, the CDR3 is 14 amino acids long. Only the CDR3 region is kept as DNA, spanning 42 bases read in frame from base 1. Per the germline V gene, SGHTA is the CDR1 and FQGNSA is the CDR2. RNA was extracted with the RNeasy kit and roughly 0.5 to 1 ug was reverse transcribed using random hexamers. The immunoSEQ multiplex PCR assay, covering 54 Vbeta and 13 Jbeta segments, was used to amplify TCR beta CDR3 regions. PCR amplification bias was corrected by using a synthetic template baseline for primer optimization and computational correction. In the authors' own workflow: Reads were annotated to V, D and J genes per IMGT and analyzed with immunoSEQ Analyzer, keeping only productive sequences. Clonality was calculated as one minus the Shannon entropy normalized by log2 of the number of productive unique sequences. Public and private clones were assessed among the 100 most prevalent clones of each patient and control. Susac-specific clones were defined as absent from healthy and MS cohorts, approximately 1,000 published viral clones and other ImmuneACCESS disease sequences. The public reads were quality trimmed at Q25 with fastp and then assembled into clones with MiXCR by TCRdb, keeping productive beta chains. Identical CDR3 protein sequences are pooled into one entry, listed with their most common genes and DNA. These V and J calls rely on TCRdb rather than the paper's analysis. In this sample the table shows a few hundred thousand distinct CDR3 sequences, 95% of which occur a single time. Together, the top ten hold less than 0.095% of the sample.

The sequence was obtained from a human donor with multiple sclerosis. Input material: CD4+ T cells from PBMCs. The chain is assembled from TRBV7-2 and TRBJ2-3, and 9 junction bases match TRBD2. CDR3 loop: CASSTSGSTDTQYF. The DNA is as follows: TGTGCCAGCAGCACTAGCGGGAGCACAGATACGCAGTATTTT.